Each of the 25 T cell receptor beta chains below was sequenced from the same sample in a study of T cell repertoires in cytomegalovirus infection (dated by TCRdb to about 2019). Their antigens are not known. The treatment or condition label here, explained by the study, means: in vitro stimulation with specific CMV peptide epitopes to enrich CMV-specific T cells. TCRdb records Illumina HiSeq 1500 as the sequencer. Starting from the raw public reads, TCRdb applied fastp trimming at Q25, assembled clones with MiXCR and retained in-frame beta chains. Rows with a matching CDR3 protein are joined into one entry that keeps the most common DNA and genes. The sample includes 200,000 to 250,000 distinct CDR3 sequences, with roughly 34% observed a single time. The leading ten clones occupy approximately 59% of the sample. The sequenced sample was CD8+ T cells from cultured PBMCs, obtained from culture after CMV antigen stimulation. The receptors derive from a human donor in good health (CMV status not recorded). Some clones in this sample may be carry-over from other donors' samples.

The table lists this clonotype with a few counts. This sequence joins TRBV18 and TRBJ2-5; the D call may be TRBD1 or TRBD2 (6 bases each). Trimming stripped 2 bases from V and 3 bases from J, with 16 bases between. Germline V lookup: CDR1 KGHSH, CDR2 LQKENI. This CDR3 has 16 residues. The CDR3 DNA reads as TGTGCCAGCTCACCAAGGGGGGCGCCGGACGAAGAGACCCAGTACTTC. Translating it yields CASSPRGAPDEETQYF.

This chain links TRBV7-9 with TRBJ2-7; unclear D gene. Trimming cost V 5 bases and J 0 bases, with 11 bases left between them. From germline, CDR1 is SEHNR and CDR2 FQNEAQ (reference sequence). The CDR3 is 14 residues long. The CDR3 spells CASSPSSSSYEQYF. Here the CDR3 DNA reads TGTGCCAGCAGCCCGAGTTCAAGCTCCTACGAGCAGTACTTC.

This clonotype was seen a handful of times. CDR3 nucleotide sequence: TGTGCCAGCAGCTTAGGACCCAGCGGTACGCAGTATTTT. Amino acid sequence: CASSLGPSGTQYF. The V gene is TRBV7-6, the J gene TRBJ2-3, with D possibly matching TRBD2 (5 bases). The germline CDR1 and CDR2 sequences are SGHVS and FNYEAQ. V was pared by 1 base and J by 8 bases, with 10 bases between. This CDR3 spans 13 amino acids. The full variable domain, rest sourced from reference TRBV7-6 and TRBJ2-3, is GAGVSQSPRYKVTKRGQDVALRCDPISGHVSLYWYRQALGQGPEFLTYFNYEAQQDKSGLPNDRFSAERPEGSISTLTIQRTEQRDSAMYRCASSLGPSGTQYFGPGTRLTVL.

The rearrangement joins TRBV7-3 to TRBJ2-5, with a weak D call TRBD1 (6 bases). With 7 bases removed from V and 4 bases from J, the gap between germline ends came to 19 bases. The germline V gene has CDR1 SGHTA and CDR2 FQGTGA. CDR3 size: 15 residues. The CDR3 nucleotides are TGTGCCAGCAACGCATCCGGGACAAGTGGAGAGACCCAGTACTTC. It encodes CASNASGTSGETQYF.

The chain uses TRBV20-1 and TRBJ2-5; D possibly corresponds to TRBD2 (6 bases). CDR3 length: 15 amino acids. Looked up from germline, CDR1 is DFQATT and CDR2 is SNEGSKA (reference sequence). V dropped 0 bases and J dropped 4 bases, with 15 bases sitting between them. The CDR3 here is CSARDGETGGETQYF. In DNA, the CDR3 is TGCAGTGCTAGAGATGGGGAAACCGGGGGAGAGACCCAGTACTTC.

The rearrangement links TRBV7-4 to TRBJ2-1; unclear D gene. V lost 3 bases to trimming and J lost 0 bases, with 9 bases between them. Germline V lookup: CDR1 SGHVT, CDR2 SQSDAQ. CDR3 length: 15 amino acids. The CDR3 bases are TGTGCCAGCAGCTTCCCGAGCCGCTCCTACAATGAGCAGTTCTTC. Its translation: CASSFPSRSYNEQFF.

This clonotype was seen only a few times. The chain has TRBV6-1 and TRBJ2-7; D unresolved. CDR1 MNHNS and CDR2 SASEGT come from the germline V gene. CDR3 length: 16 residues. The V and J ends lost 0 bases and 0 bases respectively, with 12 bases between them. The CDR3 sequence is CASSEALDNFSYEQYF. The CDR3 region has the DNA TGTGCCAGCAGTGAAGCGTTAGACAATTTCTCCTACGAGCAGTACTTC.

This chain links TRBV30 with TRBJ2-1; 10 bases agree with TRBD1. V gave up 5 bases and J gave up 3 bases; unmatched junction bases: 7. CDR3 length: 15 residues. From germline, CDR1 is GTSNPN and CDR2 SVGIG (reference sequence). CDR3 nucleotides: TGTGCCTGGGACTCCGGGACAGGGGTCTACAATGAGCAGTTCTTC. This sequence encodes CAWDSGTGVYNEQFF.

This chain links TRBV28 with TRBJ1-1; D remains unclear. V was pared by 6 bases and J by 0 bases, with 14 bases between. CDR1 and CDR2 from the germline V gene are MDHEN and SYDVKM. The CDR3 is 15 amino acids. The CDR3 sequence: CASSRTRRLNTEAFF. Written as DNA, the CDR3 is TGTGCCAGCAGCAGGACTCGCCGGTTGAACACTGAAGCTTTCTTT.

The chain joins TRBV19 to TRBJ1-4; D is ambiguous. The germline gives CDR1 LNHDA, CDR2 SQIVND (reference sequence). The length of the CDR3 is 15 residues. Trimming stripped 3 bases from V and 7 bases from J, with 15 bases between. The chain's CDR3 is CASSIWRTVGEKLFF. The CDR3 nucleotides read TGTGCCAGTAGTATTTGGAGAACGGTGGGTGAAAAACTGTTTTTT. The whole variable domain, remainder taken from reference TRBV19 and TRBJ1-4, is DGGITQSPKYLFRKEGQNVTLSCEQNLNHDAMYWYRQDPGQGLRLIYYSQIVNDFQKGDIAEGYSVSREKKESFPLTVTSAQKNPTAFYLCASSIWRTVGEKLFFGSGTQLSVL.

This clonotype came up a few times. CDR3 nucleotides: TGTGCCAGCAGTTCCAACAGGGGTCGGGGTAATGAGCAGTTCTTC. It codes for CASSSNRGRGNEQFF. The genes are TRBV27 and TRBJ2-1; 7 bases agree with TRBD1. CDR1 MNHEY and CDR2 SMNVEV come from the germline V gene (reference sequence). V trimming: 4 bases; J trimming: 7 bases; junction bases outside the gene matches: 10. There are 15 residues in the CDR3.

In this sample, this clonotype turned up many times. The V call is TRBV12-3 or TRBV12-4, the J call TRBJ1-5, with unresolved D. The CDR3 has 13 residues. With 6 bases removed from V and 3 bases from J, the gap between germline ends came to 9 bases. CDR3 nucleotides: TGTGCCAGCAGCCCCGGGCCCAATCAGCCCCAGCATTTT. Its protein is CASSPGPNQPQHF.

This chain connects TRBV24-1 to TRBJ2-1; D uncertain. V gave up 1 base and J gave up 0 bases, with 6 bases separating them. Per germline, CDR1 KGHDR and CDR2 SFDVKD. CDR3 length equals 15 residues. CDR3: CATSDFQNSYNEQFF. The DNA of the CDR3 is TGTGCCACCAGTGATTTTCAGAACTCCTACAATGAGCAGTTCTTC.

The V and J genes are TRBV6-5 and TRBJ2-1; 10 bases fit TRBD2. Germline CDR1 and CDR2: MNHEY and SVGAGI. V dropped 6 bases and J dropped 6; count of bases not matched to a gene: 14. CDR3 length equals 17 residues. CDR3: CASRQLVPGLASNEQFF. The DNA of the CDR3 is TGTGCCAGCAGGCAACTCGTCCCGGGACTAGCGTCCAATGAGCAGTTCTTC.

V is TRBV12-3 or TRBV12-4 and J is TRBJ2-7; 11 bases align to TRBD2. This CDR3 has 15 residues. The ends lost 3 bases at V and 4 bases at J; junction bases unmatched: 5. The CDR3 nucleotides are TGTGCCAGCAGTTTGTGGCTAGCGGGGGGTTACGAGCAGTACTTC. This gives the protein CASSLWLAGGYEQYF.

This clonotype has just one count. The CDR3 region is CAISESGGTADTQYF. CDR3 bases: TGTGCCATCAGTGAGTCCGGGGGGACGGCAGATACGCAGTATTTT. The chain is built from TRBV10-3 and TRBJ2-3; 7 bases fit TRBD2. V shed 0 bases and J 4 bases; nucleotides not matched to a gene: 4. CDR3 size: 15 residues. Germline V CDR1 and CDR2: ENHRY, SYGVKD.

The genes are TRBV27 and TRBJ1-3; TRBD1 aligns across 8 bases. The CDR3 spans 15 residues. V trimming: 6 bases; J trimming: 1 base; junction bases outside the gene matches: 5. CDR1 MNHEY and CDR2 SMNVEV come from the germline V gene (reference sequence). Here the CDR3 DNA reads TGTGCCAGCAGAAGCAGGGGGCGTTCTGGAAACACCATATATTTT. Its translation: CASRSRGRSGNTIYF.

This clonotype was seen repeatedly, ten times or more. The chain has TRBV5-4 and TRBJ1-1; TRBD1 is a possible D gene (5 bases). Germline lookup yields CDR1 SGHNT and CDR2 YYREEE (reference sequence). This CDR3 contains 14 residues. V lost 4 bases, J lost 4 bases, and 14 bases lay in between. The CDR3 DNA reads as TGTGCCAGCAGCCCCTTTGACCAGGGCACTGAAGCTTTCTTT. Translating gives CASSPFDQGTEAFF.

The chain is built from TRBV27 and TRBJ2-1; D may correspond to TRBD1 or TRBD2 (5 bases each). CDR3 size: 20 residues. Trimming stripped 7 bases from V and 4 bases from J, with 32 bases between. Germline values: CDR1 MNHEY, CDR2 SMNVEV (reference sequence). CDR3 DNA: TGTGCCAGCAAGGGGCGGCGGTGGAATGAGGACCCTAGACTATACAATGAGCAGTTCTTC. Amino acid sequence: CASKGRRWNEDPRLYNEQFF.

This clonotype was detected a few times. V usage is TRBV7-9 and J usage is TRBJ2-7; TRBD1 aligns across 7 bases. The germline V gene encodes CDR1 SEHNR and CDR2 FQNEAQ (reference sequence). The CDR3 loop spans 15 amino acids. V lost 6 bases to trimming and J lost 3 bases; unmatched junction nucleotides: 11. The CDR3 loop reads CASSAPNRGNYEQYF. The CDR3 region has the DNA TGTGCCAGCAGTGCGCCCAACAGGGGAAACTACGAGCAGTACTTC.

This clonotype was seen only once. The chain employs TRBV14 and TRBJ2-4; 9 bases are shared with TRBD1. The CDR3 runs to 14 residues. Germline CDR1 is SGHDN and CDR2 is FVKESK. V trimming: 4 bases; J trimming: 6 bases; junction bases outside the gene matches: 4. This CDR3 is CASSRRGQGNIQYF. DNA of the CDR3: TGTGCCAGCAGCCGTAGGGGACAGGGAAACATTCAGTACTTC.

This clonotype was observed a few times. The rearrangement joins TRBV9 to TRBJ2-5; D is possibly TRBD1 or TRBD2 (5 bases each). Germline lookup yields CDR1 SGDLS and CDR2 YYNGEE. Trimming removed 0 bases at V and 4 bases at J, with 13 bases between. There are 15 residues in the CDR3. The CDR3 DNA is TGTGCCAGCAGCGTAGCCGGAGGTACAGGAGAGACCCAGTACTTC. The encoded protein is CASSVAGGTGETQYF.

The chain links TRBV2 to TRBJ1-3; D is uncertain. Germline lookup yields CDR1 SNHLY and CDR2 FYNNEI. Trimming left V 9 bases short and J 5 bases short, with 5 bases between. This CDR3 has 10 amino acids. CDR3 in amino acids: CARCRNTIYF. The CDR3 DNA sequence: TGTGCCAGGTGCCGAAACACCATATATTTT.

The chain carries TRBV12-3 or TRBV12-4 and TRBJ2-6; 12 nucleotides match TRBD1. This CDR3 has 17 amino acids. V trimming: 6 bases; J trimming: 3 bases; junction bases outside the gene matches: 6. The DNA of the CDR3 is TGTGCCAGCAGCCGGGGACAGGGGGCGCTTGGGGCCAACGTCCTGACTTTC. Translating it yields CASSRGQGALGANVLTF.

The chain joins TRBV11-2 to TRBJ2-7; 7 bases line up with TRBD1. The V and J ends lost 3 bases and 2 bases, in that order; junction bases with no gene match: 4. This CDR3 comprises 14 residues. The germline V gene encodes CDR1 SGHAT and CDR2 FQNNGV. The CDR3 region has the DNA TGTGCCAGCAGCTTGGGGGACAGTGCCTACGAGCAGTACTTC. Its protein product is CASSLGDSAYEQYF. Supplemented by reference TRBV11-2 and TRBJ2-7, the full variable domain reads EAGVAQSPRYKIIEKRQSVAFWCNPISGHATLYWYQQILGQGPKLLIQFQNNGVVDDSQLPKDRFSAERLKGVDSTLKIQPAKLEDSAVYLCASSLGDSAYEQYFGPGTRLTVT.